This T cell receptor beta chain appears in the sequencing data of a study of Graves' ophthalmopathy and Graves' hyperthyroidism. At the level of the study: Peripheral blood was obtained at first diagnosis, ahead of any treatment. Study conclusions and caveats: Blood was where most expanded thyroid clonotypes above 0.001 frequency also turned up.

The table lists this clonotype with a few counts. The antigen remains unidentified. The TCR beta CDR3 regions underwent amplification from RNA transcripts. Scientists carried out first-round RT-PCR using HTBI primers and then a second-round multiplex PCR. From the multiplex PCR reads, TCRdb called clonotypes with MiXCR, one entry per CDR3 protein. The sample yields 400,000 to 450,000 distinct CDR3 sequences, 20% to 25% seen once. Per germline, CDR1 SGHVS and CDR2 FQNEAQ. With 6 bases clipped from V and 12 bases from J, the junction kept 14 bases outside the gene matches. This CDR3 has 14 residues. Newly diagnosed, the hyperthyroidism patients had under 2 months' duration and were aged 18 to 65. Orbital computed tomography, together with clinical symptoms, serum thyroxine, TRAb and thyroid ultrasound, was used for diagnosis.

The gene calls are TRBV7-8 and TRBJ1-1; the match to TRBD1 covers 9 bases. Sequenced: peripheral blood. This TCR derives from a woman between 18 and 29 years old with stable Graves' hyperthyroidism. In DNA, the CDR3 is TGTGCCAGCAGATCACAGACCGGGACAGGGCAGACTTTCTTT. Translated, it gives CASRSQTGTGQTFF. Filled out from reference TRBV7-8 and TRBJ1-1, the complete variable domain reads GAGVSQSPRYKVAKRGQDVALRCDPISGHVSLFWYQQALGQGPEFLTYFQNEAQLDKSGLPSDRFFAERPEGSVSTLKIQRTQQEDSAVYLCASRSQTGTGQTFFGQGTRLTVV.